Following are 17 T cell receptor beta chains from one sample sequenced in a study of cytomegalovirus exposure and HLA in healthy donors. PCR was performed using 60 Vbeta and 13 Jbeta primers. Some clones are missing from TCRdb's copy, which holds only in-frame ones; the method was immunoSEQ multiplex PCR. Found here are about 200,000 clones; the top ten clones hold roughly 0.98%. The material sequenced was PBMCs. Receptor source: a woman under 40 in good health and CMV-seropositive.

The chain carries TRBV5-5 and TRBJ1-2; TRBD1 matches 8 bases. The germline V gene encodes CDR1 SGHKS and CDR2 YYEKEE (reference sequence). There are 15 residues in the CDR3. The V and J ends lost 4 bases and 2 bases, in that order; junction bases with no gene match: 7. The CDR3 DNA reads as TGTGCCAGCAGCGCCGGACAGGGTTGGAACTATGGCTACACCTTC. Its translation is CASSAGQGWNYGYTF. Full variable domain (remainder filled in from reference TRBV5-5 and TRBJ1-2): DAGVTQSPTHLIKTRGQQVTLRCSPISGHKSVSWYQQVLGQGPQFIFQYYEKEERGRGNFPDRFSARQFPNYSSELNVNALLLGDSALYLCASSAGQGWNYGYTFGSGTRLTVV.

V and J are TRBV6-1 and TRBJ1-5; D is unresolved. Deletions cut 1 base from V and 0 bases from J, with 10 bases between. The CDR3 has 16 amino acids. Germline V gene data show CDR1 as MNHNS and CDR2 as SASEGT. CDR3 sequence (DNA): TGTGCCAGCAGTGAAGTTTACGGGAATAGCAATCAGCCCCAGCATTTT. This gives the protein CASSEVYGNSNQPQHF.

V and J are TRBV27 and TRBJ1-6, with D unresolved. CDR3 length: 12 amino acids. Trimming removed 3 bases at V and 6 bases at J, with 3 bases between. CDR1 and CDR2 from the germline V gene are MNHEY and SMNVEV (reference sequence). CDR3 sequence (DNA): TGTGCCAGCAGTTTCCTTAATTCACCCCTCCACTTT. Translated: CASSFLNSPLHF.

This chain joins TRBV5-5 and TRBJ2-1; 7 bases fit TRBD1. Germline lookup yields CDR1 SGHKS and CDR2 YYEKEE (reference sequence). The V gene end was trimmed by 4 bases and the J gene end by 9 bases; junction bases not matched to a gene: 7. The CDR3 loop spans 13 amino acids. The CDR3 DNA sequence: TGTGCCAGCAGCCGGAACAGGGGAACTGAGCAGTTCTTC. The encoded protein is CASSRNRGTEQFF.

V is TRBV5-1 and J is TRBJ1-5; the D gene is possibly TRBD1 (5 bases). V was pared by 0 bases and J by 0 bases, with 7 bases between. The CDR3 sequence is 15 residues long. Germline CDR1 SGHRS, CDR2 YFSETQ. CDR3 sequence (DNA): TGCGCCAGCAGCTTGGACGGACATAGCAATCAGCCCCAGCATTTT. Its translation: CASSLDGHSNQPQHF.

The gene calls are TRBV28 and TRBJ1-4; D remains ambiguous. This CDR3 has 15 amino acids. V lost 8 bases to trimming and J lost 8 bases, with 21 bases between them. Germline-derived CDR1 and CDR2 are MDHEN and SYDVKM. CDR3 sequence (DNA): TGTGCCAGCTCCTCGCCGAGGCCGGCGGGGGAAAAACTGTTTTTT. This translates into CASSSPRPAGEKLFF. Looking up the rest from reference TRBV28 and TRBJ1-4 gives the full variable domain: DVKVTQSSRYLVKRTGEKVFLECVQDMDHENMFWYRQDPGLGLRLIYFSYDVKMKEKGDIPEGYSVSREKKERFSLILESASTNQTSMYLCASSSPRPAGEKLFFGSGTQLSVL.

J is TRBJ2-7 and V is TRBV18; the D gene is possibly TRBD2 (5 bases). CDR1 is KGHSH and CDR2 is LQKENI in the germline V gene. This CDR3 is 14 amino acids long. V lost 0 bases and J 7 bases, leaving 13 bases between the germline ends. CDR3 in DNA: TGTGCCAGCTCACCACCGTCCGCCCGAGGGGAGCAGTACTTC. Encoded protein: CASSPPSARGEQYF.

The chain uses TRBV7-9 and TRBJ1-2; 12 nucleotides line up with TRBD1. CDR3 size: 17 residues. Germline CDR1 and CDR2: SEHNR and FQNEAQ (reference sequence). V was pared by 5 bases and J by 4 bases, with 11 bases of the junction left unmatched. In DNA form, the CDR3 reads TGTGCCAGCAGCGAGGAGGGGACAGGGGGCGCACCCTATGGCTACACCTTC. This gives the protein CASSEEGTGGAPYGYTF.

The chain uses TRBV5-4 and TRBJ1-2; 7 bases agree with TRBD1. Germline V gene lookup returns CDR1 SGHNT and CDR2 YYREEE (reference sequence). V was pared by 8 bases and J by 8 bases, with 9 bases of the junction left unmatched. This CDR3 is 12 amino acids long. DNA of the CDR3: TGTGCCAGTACAGACAGGGTTTACGGCTACACCTTC. Translation: CASTDRVYGYTF.

The rearrangement joins TRBV5-8 to TRBJ1-2; no reliable D call. Trimming took off 4 bases at V and 7 bases at J, with 11 bases between the two ends. Germline V CDR1 and CDR2: SGHTS, YDEGEE. The CDR3 spans 12 residues. CDR3 DNA: TGTGCCAGCAGCGTCCCATTGAGTGGCTACACCTTC. Protein sequence: CASSVPLSGYTF.

J is TRBJ2-1 and V is TRBV27, with no clear D. The CDR3 spans 13 residues. Germline V gene data show CDR1 as MNHEY and CDR2 as SMNVEV (reference sequence). V was pared by 5 bases and J by 4 bases, with 9 bases between. Written as DNA, the CDR3 is TGTGCCAGCAGTACAACAGTATACAATGAGCAGTTCTTC. Protein product: CASSTTVYNEQFF.

The chain couples TRBV5-1 to TRBJ2-3, with TRBD2 identical over 10 bases. V was pared by 0 bases and J by 0 bases, with 4 bases of the junction left unmatched. Per the germline V gene, CDR1 is SGHRS and CDR2 is YFSETQ. CDR3 length: 17 amino acids. CDR3 residues: CASSLVLAGDSTDTQYF. CDR3 DNA: TGCGCCAGCAGCTTGGTGCTAGCGGGAGATAGCACAGATACGCAGTATTTT.

V gene TRBV19 combines with J gene TRBJ2-7, with TRBD1 identical over 7 bases. Germline-derived CDR1 and CDR2 are LNHDA and SQIVND (reference sequence). The CDR3 is 15 residues long. V was clipped by 1 base and J by 3 bases; unmatched bases: 6. In DNA, the CDR3 is TGTGCCAGTAGTATAGTAAAGGGGGCGGGCTACGAGCAGTACTTC. Translation: CASSIVKGAGYEQYF.

The chain uses TRBV5-1 and TRBJ1-2, with a weak D call TRBD1 (5 bases). V was cut by 1 base and J by 4 bases, with 11 bases left in between. The germline CDR1 and CDR2 sequences are SGHRS and YFSETQ. The CDR3 has 14 residues. The chain's CDR3 is CASSLSGGGYGYTF. The CDR3 bases are TGCGCCAGCAGCTTGAGCGGGGGGGGCTATGGCTACACCTTC.

V and J are TRBV12-5 and TRBJ2-2; a weak D match, TRBD1 (6 bases). Germline values: CDR1 LGHNT, CDR2 FRNRAP. The CDR3 spans 14 residues. The germline V and J ends were trimmed by 7 bases and 3 bases, with 12 bases remaining between them. The CDR3 DNA is TGTGCTAGTGCCGGACAGATTTACACCGGGGAGCTGTTTTTT. It specifies CASAGQIYTGELFF.

The chain has TRBV28 and TRBJ1-2, with 8 bases identical to TRBD1. CDR1 is MDHEN and CDR2 is SYDVKM in the germline V gene. The CDR3 totals 15 residues. V shed 6 bases, J shed 4 bases, and the junction held 10 bases outside the gene matches. CDR3 nucleotide sequence: TGTGCCAGCAGCCCAACAGGACAGGGTGGCTATGGCTACACCTTC. Its protein product is CASSPTGQGGYGYTF.

The rearrangement uses TRBV19 and TRBJ1-5, with D tentatively TRBD1 (6 bases). This CDR3 contains 14 residues. Germline V gene lookup returns CDR1 LNHDA and CDR2 SQIVND (reference sequence). V was clipped by 5 bases and J by 5 bases, with 13 bases between them. The CDR3 here is CASSRQAGDQPQHF. CDR3 in DNA: TGTGCCAGTAGTCGACAGGCAGGGGATCAGCCCCAGCATTTT. Filled out from reference TRBV19 and TRBJ1-5, the complete variable domain reads DGGITQSPKYLFRKEGQNVTLSCEQNLNHDAMYWYRQDPGQGLRLIYYSQIVNDFQKGDIAEGYSVSREKKESFPLTVTSAQKNPTAFYLCASSRQAGDQPQHFGDGTRLSIL.